This is a list of T cell receptor beta chains from one sample in a study of blood T cells in healthy people across ages. TCRdb processed the 5' RACE reads anew with MiXCR; each CDR3 protein has one entry. Counted here are over 750,000 distinct CDR3 sequences, more than 20% occurring once; the ten biggest clones make up around 9.2%. Separately, the same data were catalogued under a study of T cells of mothers and their children.

The sequencing input was blood. The source is a boy under 18 in good health. The CDR3 runs from the conserved cysteine through the conserved F or W. The D gene is left open where the match is weak. Expanded clones get a size class; other rows say once, few or many, or leave the size out.

cdr3_nt: TGTGCCAGCGGTTTGTCAGCGGGCAAACCCTACGAGCAGTACTTC
cdr3_aa: CASGLSAGKPYEQYF
clone_size: NA
v_call: TRBV28
j_call: TRBJ2-7
d_call: NA

cdr3_nt: TGTGCCAGCAGCTTGCCTAGCGGGAGTGAGACCCAGTACTTC
cdr3_aa: CASSLPSGSETQYF
clone_size: few
v_call: TRBV5-5
j_call: TRBJ2-5
d_call: TRBD2

cdr3_nt: TGTGCCAGCCAGTGGGGATTTAACTCCTACGAGCAGTACTTC
cdr3_aa: CASQWGFNSYEQYF
clone_size: few
v_call: TRBV7-2
j_call: TRBJ2-7
d_call: NA

cdr3_nt: TGCGCCAGCAGCTTGGAATCGGGCGGAGGGGATCCGCAGTATTTT
cdr3_aa: CASSLESGGGDPQYF
clone_size: NA
v_call: TRBV5-1
j_call: TRBJ2-3
d_call: NA

cdr3_nt: TGTGCCAGCATTCCGATCCTAAGACTAGAATGCAATGAGCAGTTCTTC
cdr3_aa: CASIPILRLECNEQFF
clone_size: few
v_call: TRBV25-1
j_call: TRBJ2-1
d_call: NA

cdr3_nt: TGTGCCAGCAGTTTAACAGGGGGAAAACTGTTTTTT
cdr3_aa: CASSLTGGKLFF
clone_size: few
v_call: TRBV12-3/TRBV12-4
j_call: TRBJ1-4
d_call: TRBD1

cdr3_nt: TGTGCCAGCAGTCTTAGTCCCGGGGGGACCCAGTACTTC
cdr3_aa: CASSLSPGGTQYF
clone_size: NA
v_call: TRBV2
j_call: TRBJ2-5
d_call: NA

cdr3_nt: TGTGCCAGCAGGCTGGAAGTTTGGACCACTGAAGCTTTCTTT
cdr3_aa: CASRLEVWTTEAFF
clone_size: NA
v_call: TRBV6-1
j_call: TRBJ1-1
d_call: NA

cdr3_nt: TGTGCCAGCAGGACTGACCAGGGGGCTAACTATGGCTACACCTTC
cdr3_aa: CASRTDQGANYGYTF
clone_size: NA
v_call: TRBV6-2/TRBV6-3
j_call: TRBJ1-2
d_call: TRBD1

cdr3_nt: TGCAGTGGTACACCGGGTGGGCAAGAGACCCAGTACTTC
cdr3_aa: CSGTPGGQETQYF
clone_size: NA
v_call: TRBV20-1
j_call: TRBJ2-5
d_call: NA

cdr3_nt: TGTGCCAGCAGCTATACCTATTCGGGCTACACCTTC
cdr3_aa: CASSYTYSGYTF
clone_size: few
v_call: TRBV9
j_call: TRBJ1-2
d_call: NA

cdr3_nt: TGCGCCAGCAGCTTGTCAGAGGGTACCGACGAGCAGTACTTC
cdr3_aa: CASSLSEGTDEQYF
clone_size: NA
v_call: TRBV5-1
j_call: TRBJ2-7
d_call: NA

cdr3_nt: TGTGCCAGCAGCCAAGGCCTAGCGGTCCACAATGAGCAGTTCTTC
cdr3_aa: CASSQGLAVHNEQFF
clone_size: NA
v_call: TRBV3-1
j_call: TRBJ2-1
d_call: TRBD2

cdr3_nt: TGTGCCAGCAGTGACTTGGCAGGGAGGAATGAGCAGTTCTTC
cdr3_aa: CASSDLAGRNEQFF
clone_size: NA
v_call: TRBV6-4
j_call: TRBJ2-1
d_call: NA

cdr3_nt: TGCGCCACAGATCCGGGACTAGAGAAAGAGACCCAGTACTTC
cdr3_aa: CATDPGLEKETQYF
clone_size: NA
v_call: TRBV10-2
j_call: TRBJ2-5
d_call: TRBD2

cdr3_nt: TGCGCCAGCAGCACGGGACAGGCCTACACTGAAGCTTTCTTT
cdr3_aa: CASSTGQAYTEAFF
clone_size: NA
v_call: TRBV5-1
j_call: TRBJ1-1
d_call: TRBD1

cdr3_nt: TGTGCCAGCAGAGCCGGGACACAGTATGGCTACACCTTC
cdr3_aa: CASRAGTQYGYTF
clone_size: NA
v_call: TRBV12-3/TRBV12-4
j_call: TRBJ1-2
d_call: NA

cdr3_nt: TGTGCCAGCAGCCTTCCCAGGTCCGGGGACCAAGAGACCCAGTACTTC
cdr3_aa: CASSLPRSGDQETQYF
clone_size: NA
v_call: TRBV7-9
j_call: TRBJ2-5
d_call: NA

cdr3_nt: TGCAGTGCTAGAGATCTACCAACTAATGAAAAACTGTTTTTT
cdr3_aa: CSARDLPTNEKLFF
clone_size: few
v_call: TRBV20-1
j_call: TRBJ1-4
d_call: NA

cdr3_nt: TGTGCCAGCAGCCCAGTACCCTCTGTGTCACAAGAGACCCAGTACTTC
cdr3_aa: CASSPVPSVSQETQYF
clone_size: NA
v_call: TRBV11-2
j_call: TRBJ2-5
d_call: NA

cdr3_nt: TGCAGCGTTGAAGATGCAGATACGCAGTATTTT
cdr3_aa: CSVEDADTQYF
clone_size: NA
v_call: TRBV29-1
j_call: TRBJ2-3
d_call: NA

cdr3_nt: TGTGCCATCAGTGAGTCGTCCGGGGAGCTGTTTTTT
cdr3_aa: CAISESSGELFF
clone_size: few
v_call: TRBV10-3
j_call: TRBJ2-2
d_call: NA

cdr3_nt: TGCAGTGCACCGTTAGCGGGAGCGACCTACAATGAGCAGTTCTTC
cdr3_aa: CSAPLAGATYNEQFF
clone_size: NA
v_call: TRBV20-1
j_call: TRBJ2-1
d_call: TRBD2

cdr3_nt: TGTGCCAGCAGTTCCCCCGCCTCGAAGTTCGAGACCCAGTACTTC
cdr3_aa: CASSSPASKFETQYF
clone_size: NA
v_call: TRBV12-3/TRBV12-4
j_call: TRBJ2-5
d_call: NA

cdr3_nt: TGCAGTGCTACCAAAAGTGGGGACTATGGCTACACCTTC
cdr3_aa: CSATKSGDYGYTF
clone_size: NA
v_call: TRBV20-1
j_call: TRBJ1-2
d_call: NA

cdr3_nt: TGTGCCAGCAGCTTGTTTAGCGGGGTGTCCTACAATGAGCAGTTCTTC
cdr3_aa: CASSLFSGVSYNEQFF
clone_size: NA
v_call: TRBV7-6
j_call: TRBJ2-1
d_call: TRBD2

cdr3_nt: TGTGCCAGCAGCTTGGAAGAGGGTGAGCAGTTCTTC
cdr3_aa: CASSLEEGEQFF
clone_size: NA
v_call: TRBV5-6
j_call: TRBJ2-1
d_call: NA

cdr3_nt: TGTGCTAGTGGTTTTACGGACCCAACGTTACAAGAGACCCAGTACTTC
cdr3_aa: CASGFTDPTLQETQYF
clone_size: NA
v_call: TRBV12-5
j_call: TRBJ2-5
d_call: NA

cdr3_nt: TGTGCCAGCAGCTTCGGCAGCACTGAAGCTTTCTTT
cdr3_aa: CASSFGSTEAFF
clone_size: many
v_call: TRBV7-9
j_call: TRBJ1-1
d_call: NA

cdr3_nt: TGCAGCGTCAAAATTCTGGGAGGGCTTGGAAACACCATATATTTT
cdr3_aa: CSVKILGGLGNTIYF
clone_size: few
v_call: TRBV29-1
j_call: TRBJ1-3
d_call: NA

cdr3_nt: TGTGCCAGCACAGGACAGGGAGCAGTCGAACTGTTTTTT
cdr3_aa: CASTGQGAVELFF
clone_size: few
v_call: TRBV6-6
j_call: TRBJ1-4
d_call: TRBD1

cdr3_nt: TGCAGCGTTGAAGTAGCGGGAGGTACTTATGAGCAGTTCTTC
cdr3_aa: CSVEVAGGTYEQFF
clone_size: NA
v_call: TRBV29-1
j_call: TRBJ2-1
d_call: TRBD2

cdr3_nt: TGTGCCAGCAGTTCAGAGTTCTATGGCTACACCTTC
cdr3_aa: CASSSEFYGYTF
clone_size: NA
v_call: TRBV12-3/TRBV12-4
j_call: TRBJ1-2
d_call: NA

cdr3_nt: TGCAGTGCTAGAGGGACTAGCGGGGTAGAGACCCAGTACTTC
cdr3_aa: CSARGTSGVETQYF
clone_size: NA
v_call: TRBV20-1
j_call: TRBJ2-5
d_call: TRBD2

cdr3_nt: TGCGCCAGCAGCTTGGAAGGTTACTTCACAGATACGCAGTATTTT
cdr3_aa: CASSLEGYFTDTQYF
clone_size: many
v_call: TRBV5-1
j_call: TRBJ2-3
d_call: NA

cdr3_nt: TGTGCCAGCAGTCGTTACCCCCCTCTCGAGCAGTACTTC
cdr3_aa: CASSRYPPLEQYF
clone_size: few
v_call: TRBV3-1
j_call: TRBJ2-7
d_call: NA

cdr3_nt: TGTGCCAGCAGCCCCCGTTCCGGAGATACGCAGTATTTT
cdr3_aa: CASSPRSGDTQYF
clone_size: few
v_call: TRBV7-9
j_call: TRBJ2-3
d_call: NA

cdr3_nt: TGTGCCAGCACCCCGGTCTATGGCTACACCTTC
cdr3_aa: CASTPVYGYTF
clone_size: once
v_call: TRBV27
j_call: TRBJ1-2
d_call: NA

cdr3_nt: TGTGCCACCAGTGGGGGCCCATCCTACAATGAGCAGTTCTTC
cdr3_aa: CATSGGPSYNEQFF
clone_size: few
v_call: TRBV24-1
j_call: TRBJ2-1
d_call: NA

cdr3_nt: TGTGCCAGCAGCCTAACGGGACAGGTAAATTCCTACGAGCAGTACTTC
cdr3_aa: CASSLTGQVNSYEQYF
clone_size: NA
v_call: TRBV11-2
j_call: TRBJ2-7
d_call: TRBD1

cdr3_nt: TGTGCCAGCAGTTCCGGGACAGGGGTCTACGAGCAGTACTTC
cdr3_aa: CASSSGTGVYEQYF
clone_size: many
v_call: TRBV7-2
j_call: TRBJ2-7
d_call: TRBD1

cdr3_nt: TGTGCCAGCAGTTTAACGGCGGGGAACACTGAAGCTTTCTTT
cdr3_aa: CASSLTAGNTEAFF
clone_size: NA
v_call: TRBV28
j_call: TRBJ1-1
d_call: NA

cdr3_nt: TGTGCCAGCAGTGAAGACAGGACGGGCTATGGCTACACCTTC
cdr3_aa: CASSEDRTGYGYTF
clone_size: NA
v_call: TRBV2
j_call: TRBJ1-2
d_call: NA

cdr3_nt: TGTGCCACCAGTGAGGCCGGGAGGGGTGAAGCTTTCTTT
cdr3_aa: CATSEAGRGEAFF
clone_size: NA
v_call: TRBV24-1
j_call: TRBJ1-1
d_call: NA

cdr3_nt: TGTGCCAGCAGAAGAAAGGGGTTTGTGGAGACCCAGTACTTC
cdr3_aa: CASRRKGFVETQYF
clone_size: NA
v_call: TRBV5-6
j_call: TRBJ2-5
d_call: NA